This record concerns one TCR beta chain sequence. Using immunoSEQ multiplex PCR, the repertoire was profiled, and TCRdb retains in-frame clones only, with some absent. Seen here are a few hundred thousand clones, around nine tenths observed once, and the top ten hold about 3.5%. This sample is drawn from a study of Ad26.COV2.S vaccination and SARS-CoV-2 variants. Treatment meaning: around 19 received Ad26.COV2.S at low or high dose, single or two shots; five or six received placebo; per-sample allocation not given. Collection of samples fell on day 63 after the first vaccine or placebo injection. Sequenced here: peripheral blood, sampled in a trial of Ad26.COV2.S vaccine versus placebo. The receptor was isolated from a person aged 18-60 years who received the Ad26.COV2.S COVID-19 vaccine or a placebo.

DNA of the CDR3: TGTGCCAGCAGCGCGGACGTTTACGGCTCTGGAAACACCATATATTTT. Its protein product is CASSADVYGSGNTIYF. V and J are TRBV9 and TRBJ1-3, with D uncertain. The CDR3 loop spans 16 amino acids. V was cut by 3 bases and J by 0 bases, with 13 bases left in between. Germline CDR1 is SGDLS and CDR2 is YYNGEE.